These 18 T cell receptor beta chains were all obtained from the same sample, sequenced in a study of T cells in Graves' hyperthyroidism and ophthalmopathy. RNA transcripts gave rise to amplified TCR beta CDR3 regions. With the HTBI primer set, the TCR CDR3 went through a first round of RT-PCR. TCRdb analysed the multiplex PCR reads with MiXCR anew, one entry per CDR3 protein. The sample has approximately 700,000 distinct CDR3 sequences, around 15% seen once; the top ten hold around 7.7%. Sample: blood. Receptors were obtained from a man aged 18 to 30 with Graves' hyperthyroidism.

This chain's CDR3 is CASISPFDRKASGEQYF. In DNA, the CDR3 is TGTGCCAGCATATCACCTTTCGACAGGAAGGCTTCGGGCGAGCAGTACTTC. The rearrangement joins TRBV7-4 to TRBJ2-7, with D maybe TRBD1 (6 bases). The CDR3 has 17 amino acids. V lost 7 bases to trimming and J lost 6 bases, with 28 bases between them. Per the germline V gene, CDR1 is SGHVT and CDR2 is SQSDAQ.

This clonotype was seen ten or more times. The rearrangement joins TRBV24-1 to TRBJ2-1; D is unclear. This CDR3 contains 13 residues. Germline V gene data show CDR1 as KGHDR and CDR2 as SFDVKD. Trimming cost V 5 bases and J 2 bases, with 6 bases left between them. In DNA form, the CDR3 reads TGTGCCACCAGTGGGAGTCCCTACAATGAGCAGTTCTTC. Its protein is CATSGSPYNEQFF.

The chain has TRBV7-9 and TRBJ1-1; 8 bases map to TRBD1. Germline CDR1 is SEHNR and CDR2 is FQNEAQ (reference sequence). V lost 6 bases and J lost 3; bases outside the gene matches: 9. This CDR3 has 15 residues. The CDR3 DNA sequence: TGTGCCAGCAGTTCCTCTCTACAGGGGGACACTGAAGCTTTCTTT. Translating gives CASSSSLQGDTEAFF. The whole variable domain, filled in from reference TRBV7-9 and TRBJ1-1, reads DTGVSQNPRHKITKRGQNVTFRCDPISEHNRLYWYRQTLGQGPEFLTYFQNEAQLEKSRLLSDRFSAERPKGSFSTLEIQRTEQGDSAMYLCASSSSLQGDTEAFFGQGTRLTVV.

Many counts were recorded for this clonotype. The CDR3 bases are TGTGCCTGCAACACGGGACAGGGTTTTGGCGAGCAGTACTTC. Translating gives CACNTGQGFGEQYF. The genes are TRBV30 and TRBJ2-7; TRBD1 agrees at 9 bases. The CDR3 runs to 14 residues. After removal of 6 bases from V and 6 bases from J, the junction contained 12 bases not matched to a gene. CDR1 is GTSNPN, CDR2 SVGIG, per germline (reference sequence).

The chain is built from TRBV20-1 and TRBJ2-3; 8 nucleotides line up with TRBD2. With V trimmed by 6 bases and J by 4 bases, 12 bases remained unmatched. The CDR3 is 15 amino acids. The germline V gene encodes CDR1 DFQATT and CDR2 SNEGSKA (reference sequence). The CDR3 reads CSAMNREGSADTQYF. As DNA, the CDR3 is TGCAGTGCAATGAACCGGGAGGGTAGTGCAGATACGCAGTATTTT.

There are many counts of this clonotype. The chain employs TRBV20-1 and TRBJ1-2; weak D call: TRBD1 (6 bases). CDR3 length: 13 amino acids. The ends were cut back, 1 base at V and 8 bases at J, with 14 bases in the middle. Germline V CDR1 and CDR2: DFQATT, SNEGSKA (reference sequence). The CDR3 loop reads CSARGRGVLGYTF. Here the CDR3 DNA reads TGCAGTGCTAGAGGCAGGGGTGTCTTAGGCTACACCTTC.

In its sample, this clonotype was seen many times. V gene TRBV11-2 combines with J gene TRBJ2-7, with 7 positions matching TRBD2. The J segment lost 2 bases and the V segment lost 5 bases, leaving 9 bases of the junction unmatched. CDR3 length: 15 residues. Germline-derived CDR1 and CDR2 are SGHAT and FQNNGV. In DNA form, the CDR3 reads TGTGCCAGCAGCGAAACTAGCGCCCTAACCTACGAGCAGTACTTC. It yields the protein CASSETSALTYEQYF.

A few counts support this clonotype. The chain joins TRBV20-1 to TRBJ2-7; 7 positions match TRBD1. Germline V gene data show CDR1 as DFQATT and CDR2 as SNEGSKA (reference sequence). This CDR3 contains 14 residues. V was pared by 3 bases and J by 3 bases, with 8 bases of the junction left unmatched. CDR3: CSARGTDKYYEQYF. CDR3 bases: TGCAGTGCTAGGGGGACAGATAAATACTACGAGCAGTACTTC.

Remarks on this clonotype: Given a much more abundant clone one base away, this may be a read error. This chain uses TRBV2 with TRBJ2-1; D uncertain. Germline V CDR1 and CDR2: SNHLY, FYNNEI. The CDR3 sequence is 14 residues long. For the CDR3, the DNA is TGTGCCAGCAGTGGACCCAGCTCCTACAGTGAGCAGTTCTTC. Translation gives CASSGPSSYSEQFF.

This clonotype was observed at least ten times. The chain employs TRBV11-2 and TRBJ1-1; 7 bases align to TRBD1. This CDR3 contains 14 residues. CDR1 and CDR2 from the germline V gene are SGHAT and FQNNGV. The trim removed 8 bases at V and 7 bases at J, leaving 13 bases unmatched. The CDR3 spells CASETGTGDGEAFF. CDR3 sequence (DNA): TGTGCCAGCGAGACAGGGACGGGTGACGGTGAAGCTTTCTTT.

V usage is TRBV4-1 and J usage is TRBJ2-5; 7 bases line up with TRBD2. Germline trimming cut 0 bases from V and 2 bases from J; bases unmatched to any gene: 0. The CDR3 has 14 residues. CDR1 MGHRA and CDR2 YSYEKL come from the germline V gene. Here the CDR3 reads CASSQDGRQETQYF. The DNA of the CDR3 is TGCGCCAGCAGCCAAGACGGGAGGCAAGAGACCCAGTACTTC.

This clonotype was observed a handful of times. The chain links TRBV7-3 to TRBJ2-1; TRBD2 agrees at 12 bases. The CDR3 spans 16 residues. V shed 2 bases and J 3 bases; nucleotides not matched to a gene: 2. Germline V gene lookup returns CDR1 SGHTA and CDR2 FQGTGA. Here the CDR3 reads CASSLLAGGDYNEQFF. Here the CDR3 DNA reads TGTGCCAGCAGCTTACTAGCGGGAGGGGACTACAATGAGCAGTTCTTC.

To note about this clonotype: Compared with germline, one end of the junction differs, possibly owing to a read error. The chain combines TRBV7-9 with TRBJ2-3; 10 positions agree with TRBD1. The CDR3 totals 15 residues. The germline V gene has CDR1 SEHNR and CDR2 FQNEAQ (reference sequence). CDR3 protein: CASSSQDRGTGTQYF. CDR3 nucleotide sequence: TGTGCCAGCAGCTCCCAGGACAGGGGGACAGGTACGCAGTATTTT.

This clonotype was found many times. The V and J genes are TRBV2 and TRBJ2-1; 7 nucleotides agree with TRBD2. Per germline, CDR1 SNHLY and CDR2 FYNNEI. The CDR3 has 15 amino acids. V shed 3 bases, J shed 9 bases, and the junction held 11 bases outside the gene matches. The DNA of the CDR3 is TGTGCCAGCAGTGAGATGTCTAGCGGTTCCGTTGAGCAGTTCTTC. Protein product: CASSEMSSGSVEQFF.

In its sample, this clonotype was seen many times. The J gene is TRBJ2-1, the V gene TRBV5-8, with 8 nucleotides matching TRBD2. This CDR3 has 16 residues. Germline CDR1 reads SGHTS; CDR2 reads YDEGEE. The junction had 11 bases not matched to a gene; V was cut back by 9 bases and J by 0 bases. DNA of the CDR3: TGTGCCACACAGAAGAAGGCGGGAGGCTCCTACAATGAGCAGTTCTTC. It translates to CATQKKAGGSYNEQFF. The full variable domain, its missing parts supplied by reference TRBV5-8 and TRBJ2-1, is EAGVTQSPTHLIKTRGQQATLRCSPISGHTSVYWYQQALGLGLQFLLWYDEGEERNRGNFPPRFSGRQFPNYSSELNVNALELEDSALYLCATQKKAGGSYNEQFFGPGTRLTVL.

This clonotype was observed at least ten times. The chain uses TRBV11-1 and TRBJ2-7; weak D call: TRBD2 (6 bases). The CDR3 runs to 13 residues. Trimming removed 9 bases at V and 3 bases at J, with 15 bases between. Germline-derived CDR1 and CDR2 are SGHAT and FQDESV (reference sequence). The CDR3 DNA reads TGTGCCAGTGGACGGGAGCCTTACTACGAGCAGTACTTC. This codes for CASGREPYYEQYF.

This clonotype was counted only a few times. The rearrangement joins TRBV2 to TRBJ1-2; possible D gene TRBD1, 5 bases. The CDR3 length is 17 residues. In germline, CDR1 is SNHLY, CDR2 FYNNEI. V lost 0 bases to trimming and J lost 5 bases, with 19 bases between them. CDR3 loop: CASSEAGGAPRSYGYTF. In nucleotides, the CDR3 is TGTGCCAGCAGTGAAGCAGGCGGGGCCCCTCGTTCTTATGGCTACACCTTC.

The rearrangement uses TRBV28 and TRBJ2-3; TRBD1 might be the D (6 bases). Per germline, CDR1 MDHEN and CDR2 SYDVKM. The V and J ends lost 6 bases and 4 bases respectively, with 8 bases between them. The CDR3 has 12 amino acids. CDR3 in DNA: TGTGCCAGCAGGCAGGGGTCAGATACGCAGTATTTT. Encoded protein: CASRQGSDTQYF.